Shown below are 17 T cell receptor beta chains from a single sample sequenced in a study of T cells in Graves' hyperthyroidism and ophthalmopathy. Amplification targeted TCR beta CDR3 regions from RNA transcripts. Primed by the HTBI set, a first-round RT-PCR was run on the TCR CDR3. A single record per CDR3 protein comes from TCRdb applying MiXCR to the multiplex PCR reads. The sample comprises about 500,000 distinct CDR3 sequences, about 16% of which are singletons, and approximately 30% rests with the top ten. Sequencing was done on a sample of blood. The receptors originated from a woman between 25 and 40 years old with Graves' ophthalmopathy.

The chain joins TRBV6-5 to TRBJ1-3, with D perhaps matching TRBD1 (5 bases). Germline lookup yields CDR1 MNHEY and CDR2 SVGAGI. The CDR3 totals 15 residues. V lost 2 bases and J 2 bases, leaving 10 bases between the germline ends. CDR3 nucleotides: TGTGCCAGCAGTTACAGGGGCCCACCTGGAAACACCATATATTTT. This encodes CASSYRGPPGNTIYF.

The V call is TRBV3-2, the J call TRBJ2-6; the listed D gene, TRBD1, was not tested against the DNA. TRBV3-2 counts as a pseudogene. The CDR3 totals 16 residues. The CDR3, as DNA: TGTGCCAGCAGCCAACAGGGGAGGTGTGGGGCCAACGTCCTGACTTTC. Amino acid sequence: CASSQQGRCGANVLTF.

CDR3 nucleotides: TGTGCCAGCAAGGACGGGGGATCGAAGTGGAATCAGCCCCAGCATTTT. This gives the protein CASKDGGSKWNQPQHF. The chain has TRBV6-2 or TRBV6-3 and TRBJ1-5; D is possibly TRBD1 (5 bases). Deletions cut 7 bases from V and 4 bases from J, with 20 bases between. CDR1 and CDR2 from the germline V gene are MNHEY and SVGEGT. The CDR3 loop spans 16 amino acids.

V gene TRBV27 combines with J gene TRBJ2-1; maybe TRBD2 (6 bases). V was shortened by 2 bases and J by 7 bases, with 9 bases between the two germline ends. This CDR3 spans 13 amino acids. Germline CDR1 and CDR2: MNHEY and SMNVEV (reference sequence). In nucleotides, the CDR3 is TGTGCCAGCAGTTTAGGAGGGGTGAATGAGCAGTTCTTC. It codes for CASSLGGVNEQFF.

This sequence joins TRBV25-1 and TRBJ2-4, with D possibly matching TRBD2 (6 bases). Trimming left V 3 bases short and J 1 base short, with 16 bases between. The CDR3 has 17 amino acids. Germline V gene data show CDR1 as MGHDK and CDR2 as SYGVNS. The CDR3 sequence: CASSDLSLAGAKNIQYF. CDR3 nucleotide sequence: TGTGCCAGCAGTGATCTTTCTCTCGCGGGGGCCAAAAACATTCAGTACTTC. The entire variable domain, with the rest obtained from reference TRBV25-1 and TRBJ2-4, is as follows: EADIYQTPRYLVIGTGKKITLECSQTMGHDKMYWYQQDPGMELHLIHYSYGVNSTEKGDLSSESTVSRIRTEHFPLTLESARPSHTSQYLCASSDLSLAGAKNIQYFGAGTRLSVL.

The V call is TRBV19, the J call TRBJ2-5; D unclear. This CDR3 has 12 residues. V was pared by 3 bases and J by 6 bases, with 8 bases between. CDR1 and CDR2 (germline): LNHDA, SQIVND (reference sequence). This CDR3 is CASSIGLQTQYF. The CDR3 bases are TGTGCCAGTAGTATTGGGTTACAGACCCAGTACTTC.

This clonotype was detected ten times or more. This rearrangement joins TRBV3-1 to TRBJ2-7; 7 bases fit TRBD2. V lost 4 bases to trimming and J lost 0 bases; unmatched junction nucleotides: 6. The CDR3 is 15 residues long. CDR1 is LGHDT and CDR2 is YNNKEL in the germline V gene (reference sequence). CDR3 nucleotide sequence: TGTGCCAGCAGCCCGTGGGAGCGGGACTCCTACGAGCAGTACTTC. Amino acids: CASSPWERDSYEQYF.

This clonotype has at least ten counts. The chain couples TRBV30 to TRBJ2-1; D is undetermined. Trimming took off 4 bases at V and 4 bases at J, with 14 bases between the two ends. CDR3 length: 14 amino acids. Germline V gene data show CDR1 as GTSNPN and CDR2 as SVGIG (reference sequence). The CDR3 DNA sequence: TGTGCCTGGAACATCCGGGTGGGTTACAATGAGCAGTTCTTC. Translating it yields CAWNIRVGYNEQFF. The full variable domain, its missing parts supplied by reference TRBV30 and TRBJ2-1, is SQTIHQWPATLVQPVGSPLSLECTVEGTSNPNLYWYRQAAGRGLQLLFYSVGIGQISSEVPQNLSASRPQDRQFILSSKKLLLSDSGFYLCAWNIRVGYNEQFFGPGTRLTVL.

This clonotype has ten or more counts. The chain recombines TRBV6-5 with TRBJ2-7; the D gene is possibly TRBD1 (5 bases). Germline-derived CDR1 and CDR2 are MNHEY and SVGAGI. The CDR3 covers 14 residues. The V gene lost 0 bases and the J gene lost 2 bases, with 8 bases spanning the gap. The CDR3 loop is CASSYSPGTYEQYF. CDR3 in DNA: TGTGCCAGCAGTTACTCCCCAGGGACCTACGAGCAGTACTTC.

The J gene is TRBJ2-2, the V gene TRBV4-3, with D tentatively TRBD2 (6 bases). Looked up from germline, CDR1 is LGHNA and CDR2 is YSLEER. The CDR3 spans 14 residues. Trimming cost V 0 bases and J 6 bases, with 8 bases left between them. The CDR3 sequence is CASSQEPGAGELFF. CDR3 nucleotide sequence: TGCGCCAGCAGCCAAGAGCCGGGGGCCGGGGAGCTGTTTTTT.

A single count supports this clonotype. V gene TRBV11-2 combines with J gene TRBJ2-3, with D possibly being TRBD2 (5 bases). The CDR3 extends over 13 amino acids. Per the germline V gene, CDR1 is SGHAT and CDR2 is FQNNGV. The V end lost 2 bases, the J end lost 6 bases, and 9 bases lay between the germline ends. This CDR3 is CASSLISSDTQYF. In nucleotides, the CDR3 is TGTGCCAGCAGCTTAATCTCTAGCGATACGCAGTATTTT.

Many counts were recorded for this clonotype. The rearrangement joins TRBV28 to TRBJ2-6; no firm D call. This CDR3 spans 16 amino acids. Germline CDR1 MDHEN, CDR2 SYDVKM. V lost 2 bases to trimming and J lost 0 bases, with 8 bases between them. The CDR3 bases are TGTGCCAGCAGTTTACAACCGGCCTCTGGGGCCAACGTCCTGACTTTC. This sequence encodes CASSLQPASGANVLTF.

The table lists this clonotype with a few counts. CDR3 DNA sequence: TGTGCCAGCAGTTTATACGCGGGGAGCGAGCAGTACTTC. Residues: CASSLYAGSEQYF. The chain uses TRBV27 and TRBJ2-7, with D tentatively TRBD2 (6 bases). Deletions cut 1 base from V and 6 bases from J, with 10 bases between. Per germline, CDR1 MNHEY and CDR2 SMNVEV (reference sequence). The CDR3 totals 13 residues.

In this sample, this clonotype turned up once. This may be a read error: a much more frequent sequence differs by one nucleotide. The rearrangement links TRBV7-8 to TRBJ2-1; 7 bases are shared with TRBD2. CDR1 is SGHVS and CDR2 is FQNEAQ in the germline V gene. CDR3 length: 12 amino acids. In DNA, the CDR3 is TGTGCCAGCGGCTTATCGGGAGGCGAGCAGTTCTTC. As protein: CASGLSGGEQFF.

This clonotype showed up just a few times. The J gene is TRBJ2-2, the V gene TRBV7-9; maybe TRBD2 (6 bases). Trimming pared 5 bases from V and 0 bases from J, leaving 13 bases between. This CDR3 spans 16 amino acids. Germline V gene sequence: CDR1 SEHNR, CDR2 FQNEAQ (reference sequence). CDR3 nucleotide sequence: TGTGCCAGCAGCCTTCGCGCGGGGACGAACACCGGGGAGCTGTTTTTT. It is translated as CASSLRAGTNTGELFF.

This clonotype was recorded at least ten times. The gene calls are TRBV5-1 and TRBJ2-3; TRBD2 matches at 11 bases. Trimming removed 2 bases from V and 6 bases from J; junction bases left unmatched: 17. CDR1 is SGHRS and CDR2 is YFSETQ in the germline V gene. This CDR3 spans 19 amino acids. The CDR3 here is CASSLMGPGTSGDRDTQYF. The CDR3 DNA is TGCGCCAGCAGCTTAATGGGTCCTGGGACTAGCGGCGATAGGGATACGCAGTATTTT.

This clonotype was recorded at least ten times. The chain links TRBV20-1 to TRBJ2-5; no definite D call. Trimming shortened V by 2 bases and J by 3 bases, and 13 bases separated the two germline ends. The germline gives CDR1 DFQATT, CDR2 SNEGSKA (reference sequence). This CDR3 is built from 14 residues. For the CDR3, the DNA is TGCAGTGCTAGACTAAAGGATTGGGAAGAGACCCAGTACTTC. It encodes CSARLKDWEETQYF.